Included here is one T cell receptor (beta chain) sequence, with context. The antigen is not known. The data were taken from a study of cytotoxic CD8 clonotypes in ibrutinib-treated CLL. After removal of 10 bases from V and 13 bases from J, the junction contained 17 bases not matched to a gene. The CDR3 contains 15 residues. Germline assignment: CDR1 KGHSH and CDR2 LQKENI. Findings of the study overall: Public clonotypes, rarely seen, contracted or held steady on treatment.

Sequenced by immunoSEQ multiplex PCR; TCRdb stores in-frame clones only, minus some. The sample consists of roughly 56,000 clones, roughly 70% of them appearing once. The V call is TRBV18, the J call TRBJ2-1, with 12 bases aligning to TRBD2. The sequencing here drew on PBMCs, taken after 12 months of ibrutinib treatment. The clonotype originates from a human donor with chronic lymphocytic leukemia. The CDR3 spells CATYMTSGSFSAQFF. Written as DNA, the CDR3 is TGTGCCACCTACATGACTAGCGGGAGTTTTAGCGCCCAGTTCTTC.